This T cell receptor (beta chain) was captured in a study of T cells in Graves' hyperthyroidism and ophthalmopathy. Study in general: Initial diagnosis, before any treatment, was when peripheral blood was collected.

Trimming at V came to 3 bases and at J to 1 base, leaving 2 bases not matched to a gene. This CDR3 contains 14 residues. Germline CDR1 reads LGHNA; CDR2 reads YSLEER. From RNA transcripts, TCR beta CDR3 regions were amplified. RT-PCR in the first round (using the HTBI primer set) targeted the TCR CDR3. TCRdb passed the multiplex PCR reads through MiXCR, listing each CDR3 protein once. This sample carries about 640,000 distinct CDR3 sequences, roughly 15% of them seen once, and the ten largest clones take roughly an eighth. Sequencing was carried out using blood. The receptor was derived from a woman between 45 and 60 years old with Graves' ophthalmopathy. The chain has TRBV4-3 and TRBJ2-7; TRBD2 aligns across 8 bases. The CDR3 bases are TGCGCCAGCAGCCACCAGCGGGAGTCCTACGAGCAGTACTTC. This translates into CASSHQRESYEQYF.